This is a list of T cell receptor beta chains from one sample in a study of a mutant IDH1 vaccine in newly diagnosed glioma. Libraries were prepared by immunoSEQ multiplex PCR; TCRdb keeps only in-frame clonotypes and omits some of them. The sample carries about 63,000 clones, approximately 82% recorded once. The sequencing used peripheral blood mononuclear cells (PBMCs), collected from a glioma patient treated with radiotherapy, temozolomide or both. Receptors were obtained from a woman between 18 and 29 years old with glioma. Some clones in this sample may be carry-over from other donors' samples. Each CDR3 is given with its conserved first and last residue. The D gene is left open where the match is weak. Not all rows give a size; the values are once, few, many and, for expanded clones, a class.

CDR3aa: CASRGRGATGNTIYF
CDR3nt: TGTGCCAGCAGGGGACGGGGGGCTACTGGAAACACCATATATTTT
v_gene: TRBV6-4
d_gene: NA
j_gene: TRBJ1-3
abundance: NA

CDR3aa: CASSQIGAPVLTF
CDR3nt: TGTGCCAGCAGCCAAATTGGGGCACCCGTCCTGACTTTC
v_gene: TRBV14
d_gene: NA
j_gene: TRBJ2-6
abundance: once

CDR3aa: CASSQDYGGNQPQHF
CDR3nt: TGTGCCAGCAGCCAAGATTACGGAGGCAATCAGCCCCAGCATTTT
v_gene: TRBV4-2
d_gene: NA
j_gene: TRBJ1-5
abundance: few

CDR3aa: CSAAGQGFFNEQFF
CDR3nt: TGCAGCGCAGCGGGACAGGGTTTTTTCAATGAGCAGTTCTTC
v_gene: TRBV29-1
d_gene: TRBD1
j_gene: TRBJ2-1
abundance: NA

CDR3aa: CASSGTGGRIEAFF
CDR3nt: TGCGCCAGCAGCGGAACAGGGGGCAGGATTGAAGCTTTCTTT
v_gene: TRBV5-1
d_gene: TRBD1
j_gene: TRBJ1-1
abundance: NA

CDR3aa: CASSLTGAYEQYF
CDR3nt: TGTGCCAGCAGTTTAACAGGGGCCTACGAGCAGTACTTC
v_gene: TRBV27
d_gene: TRBD1
j_gene: TRBJ2-7
abundance: NA

CDR3aa: CASSPASNQPQHF
CDR3nt: TGTGCCAGCAGCCCCGCCAGCAATCAGCCCCAGCATTTT
v_gene: TRBV7-9
d_gene: NA
j_gene: TRBJ1-5
abundance: NA

CDR3aa: CASSLVPDSYEQYF
CDR3nt: TGTGCCAGCAGCTTGGTACCGGACAGCTACGAGCAGTACTTC
v_gene: TRBV5-4
d_gene: NA
j_gene: TRBJ2-7
abundance: few

CDR3aa: CASSPGTAEAFF
CDR3nt: TGCGCCAGCAGCCCGGGGACGGCTGAAGCTTTCTTT
v_gene: TRBV5-1
d_gene: NA
j_gene: TRBJ1-1
abundance: NA

CDR3aa: CASSGVRNQPQHF
CDR3nt: TGTGCCAGCAGTGGGGTGCGCAATCAGCCCCAGCATTTT
v_gene: TRBV6-5
d_gene: NA
j_gene: TRBJ1-5
abundance: NA

CDR3aa: CASSSGDGANVLTF
CDR3nt: TGTGCCAGCAGTTCGGGAGATGGGGCCAACGTCCTGACTTTC
v_gene: TRBV6-4
d_gene: NA
j_gene: TRBJ2-6
abundance: NA

CDR3aa: CASSQDVTSGGLRETQYF
CDR3nt: TGCGCCAGCAGCCAAGATGTGACTAGCGGGGGACTGAGAGAGACCCAGTACTTC
v_gene: TRBV4-3
d_gene: TRBD2
j_gene: TRBJ2-5
abundance: NA

CDR3aa: CASSPRQDKNEKLFF
CDR3nt: TGTGCCAGCAGCCCCCGACAGGACAAAAATGAAAAACTGTTTTTT
v_gene: TRBV9
d_gene: NA
j_gene: TRBJ1-4
abundance: NA

CDR3aa: CASSRQGGDTEAFF
CDR3nt: TGTGCCAGCAGTCGCCAGGGGGGAGACACTGAAGCTTTCTTT
v_gene: TRBV6-1
d_gene: TRBD1
j_gene: TRBJ1-1
abundance: NA

CDR3aa: CASSPRQGPNEQFF
CDR3nt: TGTGCCAGCAGTCCTCGACAGGGACCCAATGAGCAGTTCTTC
v_gene: TRBV6-6
d_gene: TRBD1
j_gene: TRBJ2-1
abundance: NA

CDR3aa: CASVEGRLGSYEQYF
CDR3nt: TGTGCCAGCGTCGAGGGGAGGTTAGGCTCCTACGAGCAGTACTTC
v_gene: TRBV2
d_gene: NA
j_gene: TRBJ2-7
abundance: NA

CDR3aa: CASSPLGGYTEAFF
CDR3nt: TGCGCCAGCAGCCCCCTAGGGGGTTACACTGAAGCTTTCTTT
v_gene: TRBV5-1
d_gene: NA
j_gene: TRBJ1-1
abundance: NA

CDR3aa: CASSQRGGSGELFF
CDR3nt: TGTGCCAGTAGTCAGCGGGGGGGTAGCGGGGAGCTGTTTTTT
v_gene: TRBV19
d_gene: TRBD2
j_gene: TRBJ2-2
abundance: NA